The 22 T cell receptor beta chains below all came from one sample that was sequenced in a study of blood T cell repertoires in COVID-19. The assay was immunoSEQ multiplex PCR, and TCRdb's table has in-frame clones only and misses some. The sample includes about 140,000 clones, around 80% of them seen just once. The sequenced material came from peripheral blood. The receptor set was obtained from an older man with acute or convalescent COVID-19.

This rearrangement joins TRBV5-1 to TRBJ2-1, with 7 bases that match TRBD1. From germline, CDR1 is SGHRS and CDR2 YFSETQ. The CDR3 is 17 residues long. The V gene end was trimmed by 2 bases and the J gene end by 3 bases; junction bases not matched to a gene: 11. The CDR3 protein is CASSFTSPGQNYNEQFF. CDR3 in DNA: TGCGCCAGCAGCTTTACCTCGCCGGGACAGAACTACAATGAGCAGTTCTTC.

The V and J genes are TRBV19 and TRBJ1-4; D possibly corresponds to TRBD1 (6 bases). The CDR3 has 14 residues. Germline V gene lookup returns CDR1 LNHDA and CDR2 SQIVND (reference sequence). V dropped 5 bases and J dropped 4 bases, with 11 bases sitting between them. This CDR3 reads CASSVQGYNEKLFF. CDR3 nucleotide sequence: TGTGCCAGTAGTGTACAGGGTTATAATGAAAAACTGTTTTTT.

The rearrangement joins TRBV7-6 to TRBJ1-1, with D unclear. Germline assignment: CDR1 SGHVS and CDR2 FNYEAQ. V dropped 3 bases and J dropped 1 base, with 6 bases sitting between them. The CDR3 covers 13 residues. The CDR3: CASSFTGNTEAFF. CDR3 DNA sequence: TGTGCCAGCAGCTTTACGGGGAACACTGAAGCTTTCTTT.

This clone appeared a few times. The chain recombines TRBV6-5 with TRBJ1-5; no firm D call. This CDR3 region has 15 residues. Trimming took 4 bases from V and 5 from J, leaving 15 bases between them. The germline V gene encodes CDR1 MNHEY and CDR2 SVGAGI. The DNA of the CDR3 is TGTGCCAGCAGTTCCCGGGAGAGGGCCTATCAGCCCCAGCATTTT. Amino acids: CASSSRERAYQPQHF.

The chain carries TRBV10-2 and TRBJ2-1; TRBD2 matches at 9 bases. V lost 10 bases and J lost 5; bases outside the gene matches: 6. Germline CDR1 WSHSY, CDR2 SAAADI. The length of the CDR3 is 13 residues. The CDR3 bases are TGCGCCACCCTGGGACTAGCCGACAATGAGCAGTTCTTC. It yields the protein CATLGLADNEQFF.

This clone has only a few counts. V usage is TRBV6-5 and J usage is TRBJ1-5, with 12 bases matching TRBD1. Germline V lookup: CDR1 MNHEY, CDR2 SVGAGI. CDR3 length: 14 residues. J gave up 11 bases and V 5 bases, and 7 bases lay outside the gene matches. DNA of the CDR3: TGTGCCAGCAGTACCGGGACAGGGGGCTTGTCCCAGCATTTT. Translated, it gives CASSTGTGGLSQHF.

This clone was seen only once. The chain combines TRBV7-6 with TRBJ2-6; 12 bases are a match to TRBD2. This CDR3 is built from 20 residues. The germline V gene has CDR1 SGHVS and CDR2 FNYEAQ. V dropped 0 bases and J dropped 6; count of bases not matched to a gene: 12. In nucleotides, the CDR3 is TGTGCCAGCAGCTTAGCCCCCCCGCTAGCGGGGGGGCCCGAGGCCAACGTCCTGACTTTC. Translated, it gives CASSLAPPLAGGPEANVLTF.

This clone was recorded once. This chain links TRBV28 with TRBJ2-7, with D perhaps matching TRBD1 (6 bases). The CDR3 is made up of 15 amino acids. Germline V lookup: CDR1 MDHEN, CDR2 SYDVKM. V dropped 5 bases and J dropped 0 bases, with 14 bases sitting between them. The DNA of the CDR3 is TGTGCCAGCAGTGCGACCCTGACAGGCTCCTACGAGCAGTACTTC. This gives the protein CASSATLTGSYEQYF.

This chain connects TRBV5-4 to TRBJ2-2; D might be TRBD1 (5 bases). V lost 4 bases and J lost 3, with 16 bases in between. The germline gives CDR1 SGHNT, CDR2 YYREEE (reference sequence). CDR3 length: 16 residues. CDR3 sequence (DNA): TGTGCCAGCAGCCCCCGTTGGGGCCGGGACACCGGGGAGCTGTTTTTT. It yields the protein CASSPRWGRDTGELFF. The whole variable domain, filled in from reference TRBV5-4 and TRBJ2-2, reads ETGVTQSPTHLIKTRGQQVTLRCSSQSGHNTVSWYQQALGQGPQFIFQYYREEENGRGNFPPRFSGLQFPNYSSELNVNALELDDSALYLCASSPRWGRDTGELFFGEGSRLTVL.

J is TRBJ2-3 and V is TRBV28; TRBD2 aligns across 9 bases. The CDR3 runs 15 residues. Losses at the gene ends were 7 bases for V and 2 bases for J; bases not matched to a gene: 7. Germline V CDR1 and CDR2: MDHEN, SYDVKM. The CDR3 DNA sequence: TGTGCCAGCAAGGGAGCGGGGGGAAACACAGATACGCAGTATTTT. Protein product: CASKGAGGNTDTQYF. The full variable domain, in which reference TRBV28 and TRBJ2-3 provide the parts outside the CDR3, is DVKVTQSSRYLVKRTGEKVFLECVQDMDHENMFWYRQDPGLGLRLIYFSYDVKMKEKGDIPEGYSVSREKKERFSLILESASTNQTSMYLCASKGAGGNTDTQYFGPGTRLTVL.

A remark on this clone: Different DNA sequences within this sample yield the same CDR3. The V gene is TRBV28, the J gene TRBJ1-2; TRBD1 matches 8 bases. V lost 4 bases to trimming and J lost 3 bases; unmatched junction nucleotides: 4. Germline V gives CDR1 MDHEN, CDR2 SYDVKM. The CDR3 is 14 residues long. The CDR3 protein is CASSSHRGYYGYTF. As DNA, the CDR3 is TGTGCCAGCAGTTCTCACAGGGGGTACTATGGCTACACCTTC.

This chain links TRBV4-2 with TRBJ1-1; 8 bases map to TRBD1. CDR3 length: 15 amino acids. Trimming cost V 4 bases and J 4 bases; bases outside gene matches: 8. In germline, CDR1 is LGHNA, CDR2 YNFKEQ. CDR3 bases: TGTGCCAGCAGCCGAGAGACAGGGGCCGGCACTGAAGCTTTCTTT. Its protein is CASSRETGAGTEAFF.

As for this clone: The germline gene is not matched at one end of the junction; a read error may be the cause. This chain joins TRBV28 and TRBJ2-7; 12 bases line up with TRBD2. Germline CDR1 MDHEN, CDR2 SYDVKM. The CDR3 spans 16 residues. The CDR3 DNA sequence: TGTGCCAGCAGTCCCGGGACTAGCGGGTCCTTGAGAAAAGCGAACTTC. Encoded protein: CASSPGTSGSLRKANF. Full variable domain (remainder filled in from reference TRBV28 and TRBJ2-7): DVKVTQSSRYLVKRTGEKVFLECVQDMDHENMFWYRQDPGLGLRLIYFSYDVKMKEKGDIPEGYSVSREKKERFSLILESASTNQTSMYLCASSPGTSGSLRKANFGPGTRLTVT.

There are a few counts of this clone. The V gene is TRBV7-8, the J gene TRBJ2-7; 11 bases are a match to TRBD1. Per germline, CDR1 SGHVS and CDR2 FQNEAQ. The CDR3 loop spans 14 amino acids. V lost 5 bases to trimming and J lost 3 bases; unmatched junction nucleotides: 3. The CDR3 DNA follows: TGTGCCAGCAGCGCCGGGACAGGGGGCTACGAGCAGTACTTC. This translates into CASSAGTGGYEQYF.

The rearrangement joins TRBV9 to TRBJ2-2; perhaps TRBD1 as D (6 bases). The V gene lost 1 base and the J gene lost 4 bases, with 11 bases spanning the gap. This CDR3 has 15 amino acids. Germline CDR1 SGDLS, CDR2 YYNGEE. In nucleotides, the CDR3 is TGTGCCAGCAGCGTAATGGGGGCGGGCACCGGGGAGCTGTTTTTT. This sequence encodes CASSVMGAGTGELFF.

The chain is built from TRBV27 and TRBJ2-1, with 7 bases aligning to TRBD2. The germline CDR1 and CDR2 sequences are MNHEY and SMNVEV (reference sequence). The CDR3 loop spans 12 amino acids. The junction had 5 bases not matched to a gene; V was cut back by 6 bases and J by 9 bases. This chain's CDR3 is CASRTSKSEQFF. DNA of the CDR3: TGTGCCAGCAGGACTAGCAAAAGTGAGCAGTTCTTC.

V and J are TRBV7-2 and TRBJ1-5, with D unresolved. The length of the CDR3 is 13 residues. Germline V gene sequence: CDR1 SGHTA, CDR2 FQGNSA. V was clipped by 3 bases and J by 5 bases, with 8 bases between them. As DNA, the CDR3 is TGTGCCAGCAGCTTTACAGACGATCAGCCCCAGCATTTT. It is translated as CASSFTDDQPQHF.

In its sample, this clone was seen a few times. The CDR3 sequence is CAWSITGAGGYTF. For the CDR3, the DNA is TGTGCCTGGAGCATAACAGGGGCGGGCGGCTACACCTTC. The V and J genes are TRBV30 and TRBJ1-2, with 7 nucleotides matching TRBD1. The J segment lost 8 bases and the V segment lost 3 bases, leaving 9 bases of the junction unmatched. CDR3 length equals 13 residues. CDR1 is GTSNPN, CDR2 SVGIG, per germline (reference sequence).

The CDR3 DNA reads as TGCGCCAGCAGCTTTGGAGACAGGTGGGAAGCTTTCTTT. It yields the protein CASSFGDRWEAFF. This sequence joins TRBV5-1 and TRBJ1-1; D possibly corresponds to TRBD1 (6 bases). Germline V gene lookup returns CDR1 SGHRS and CDR2 YFSETQ. This CDR3 is 13 amino acids long. V dropped 2 bases and J dropped 8 bases, with 13 bases sitting between them.

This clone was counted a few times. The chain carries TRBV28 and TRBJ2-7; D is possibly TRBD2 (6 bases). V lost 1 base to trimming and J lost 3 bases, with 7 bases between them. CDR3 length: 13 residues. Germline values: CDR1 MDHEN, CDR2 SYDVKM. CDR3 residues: CASSLLGGYEQYF. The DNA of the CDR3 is TGTGCCAGCAGTTTATTGGGAGGCTACGAGCAGTACTTC.

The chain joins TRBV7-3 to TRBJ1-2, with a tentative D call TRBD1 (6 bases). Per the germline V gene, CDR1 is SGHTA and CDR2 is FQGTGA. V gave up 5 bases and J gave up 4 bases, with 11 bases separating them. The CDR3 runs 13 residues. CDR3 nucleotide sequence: TGTGCCAGCAGCCCTGACAGGTTCTATGGCTACACCTTC. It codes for CASSPDRFYGYTF.

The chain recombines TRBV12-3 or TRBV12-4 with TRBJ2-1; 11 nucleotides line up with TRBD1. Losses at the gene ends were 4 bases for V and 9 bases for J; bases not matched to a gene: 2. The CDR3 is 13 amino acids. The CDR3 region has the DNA TGTGCCAGCAGTTGGACAGGGGGCTCTGAGCAGTTCTTC. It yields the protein CASSWTGGSEQFF.